The 27 T cell receptor beta chains below were found in one sample sequenced in a study of CD8 T cells in ankylosing spondylitis. Using its own MiXCR run on the 5' RACE reads, TCRdb lists one record per CDR3 protein. The sample lists roughly 220,000 distinct CDR3 sequences; roughly a tenth were seen once. Input material: blood, either unsorted or a sorted T cell fraction (not recorded which). The receptors shown here come from a male donor with ankylosing spondylitis or in good health (not recorded which).

This clonotype was seen repeatedly, ten times or more. The gene calls are TRBV2 and TRBJ2-1; TRBD1 might be the D (6 bases). Germline V gene data show CDR1 as SNHLY and CDR2 as FYNNEI. Trimming took 8 bases from V and 0 from J, leaving 11 bases between them. This CDR3 has 14 residues. The CDR3 is CASGTDSSYNEQFF. The CDR3 region has the DNA TGTGCCAGCGGGACGGACAGCTCCTACAATGAGCAGTTCTTC.

This clonotype was seen a handful of times. V and J are TRBV7-9 and TRBJ1-1, with 9 nucleotides matching TRBD1. Germline loops: CDR1 SEHNR, CDR2 FQNEAQ (reference sequence). The CDR3 is 15 residues long. The V segment lost 2 bases and the J segment 7 bases; nucleotides outside the gene matches: 8. The CDR3 region has the DNA TGTGCCAGCAGCTTACAGGACAGGGGCAAACTTGAAGCTTTCTTT. Protein: CASSLQDRGKLEAFF.

The sample holds many counts of this clonotype. The V and J genes are TRBV28 and TRBJ1-5, with no clear D. CDR1 is MDHEN, CDR2 SYDVKM, per germline. The V and J ends lost 3 bases and 0 bases respectively, with 9 bases between them. The CDR3 consists of 15 residues. In DNA form, the CDR3 reads TGTGCCAGCAGTTTGGGGTTATATAGCAATCAGCCCCAGCATTTT. This sequence encodes CASSLGLYSNQPQHF.

This clonotype was seen a handful of times. The J gene is TRBJ2-5, the V gene TRBV11-3, with D perhaps being TRBD1 or TRBD2 (5 bases each). CDR3 length equals 15 residues. Trimming pared 0 bases from V and 4 bases from J, leaving 12 bases between. Germline V lookup: CDR1 SGHNT, CDR2 YENEEA. The CDR3 sequence is CASSLDGTVGETQYF. The CDR3 coding sequence is TGTGCCAGCAGCTTAGATGGGACGGTGGGAGAGACCCAGTACTTC.

This clonotype showed up just a few times. The rearrangement links TRBV6-1 to TRBJ1-4; possible D gene TRBD1, 5 bases. The CDR3 runs 15 residues. From germline, CDR1 is MNHNS and CDR2 SASEGT. The V end lost 6 bases, the J end lost 6 bases, and 17 bases lay between the germline ends. The DNA of the CDR3 is TGTGCCAGCAGAGCGCCCGGGACGGTTGATGAAAAACTGTTTTTT. It yields the protein CASRAPGTVDEKLFF.

The genes are TRBV11-1 and TRBJ1-3, with 12 bases that match TRBD1. In germline, CDR1 is SGHAT, CDR2 FQDESV (reference sequence). The CDR3 is 19 amino acids. Trimming removed 5 bases from V and 4 bases from J; junction bases left unmatched: 15. The CDR3 sequence: CASSLRGGQGAAGGNTIYF. CDR3 DNA sequence: TGTGCCAGCAGCCTCCGTGGGGGACAGGGGGCTGCTGGAGGAAACACCATATATTTT.

This clonotype was seen ten or more times. The V call is TRBV20-1, the J call TRBJ1-5; D is unclear. The CDR3 is 12 residues long. In germline, CDR1 is DFQATT, CDR2 SNEGSKA (reference sequence). V lost 6 bases and J 4 bases, leaving 10 bases between the germline ends. The CDR3 loop is CSAGVGNQPQHF. The CDR3 DNA reads as TGCAGTGCCGGGGTAGGGAATCAGCCCCAGCATTTT.

The CDR3: CASGLPLAGGLAGELFF. CDR3 sequence (DNA): TGTGCTAGTGGTTTGCCCTTAGCGGGGGGCCTTGCCGGGGAGCTGTTTTTT. The gene calls are TRBV12-5 and TRBJ2-2, with 10 bases matching TRBD2. Germline assignment: CDR1 LGHNT and CDR2 FRNRAP. V lost 2 bases to trimming and J lost 6 bases; unmatched junction nucleotides: 9. The CDR3 consists of 17 residues.

This chain connects TRBV7-2 to TRBJ2-1, with D perhaps assigned TRBD1 or TRBD2 (5 bases each). V gave up 5 bases and J gave up 6 bases, with 11 bases separating them. This CDR3 has 13 amino acids. CDR1 SGHTA and CDR2 FQGNSA come from the germline V gene. The CDR3 is CASSLGAVNEQFF. CDR3 sequence (DNA): TGTGCCAGCAGCCTCGGGGCCGTCAATGAGCAGTTCTTC.

The genes are TRBV10-3 and TRBJ2-3, with D possibly being TRBD1 (5 bases). V lost 7 bases and J lost 3, with 23 bases in between. The CDR3 has 17 residues. Per germline, CDR1 ENHRY and CDR2 SYGVKD. The CDR3: CAIKDIGGTGGTDTQYF. The CDR3 region has the DNA TGTGCCATCAAGGATATAGGTGGTACAGGCGGTACAGATACGCAGTATTTT.

This clonotype was seen at least ten times. The chain is built from TRBV12-3 or TRBV12-4 and TRBJ2-2, with TRBD2 as a possible D gene (5 bases). V gave up 3 bases and J gave up 3 bases, with 5 bases separating them. The CDR3 is 13 residues long. CDR3 region: CASSFGDTGELFF. As DNA, the CDR3 is TGTGCCAGCAGTTTCGGGGACACCGGGGAGCTGTTTTTT.

At least ten counts were recorded for this clonotype. The chain links TRBV20-1 to TRBJ1-3, with 9 bases that match TRBD1. Germline-derived CDR1 and CDR2 are DFQATT and SNEGSKA (reference sequence). The CDR3 is 16 amino acids. After removal of 6 bases from V and 4 bases from J, the junction contained 13 bases not matched to a gene. The CDR3 coding sequence is TGCAGTGCCAGGGGGACCACAGGGGGCAGAGGAAACACCATATATTTT. Translated: CSARGTTGGRGNTIYF.

This clonotype was observed at least ten times. V is TRBV3-1 and J is TRBJ2-3, with D tentatively TRBD1 (5 bases). The CDR3 has 15 residues. Trimming removed 4 bases from V and 4 bases from J, with 15 bases in between. CDR1 and CDR2 from the germline V gene are LGHDT and YNNKEL (reference sequence). The CDR3 sequence is CASSPEPGRPDTQYF. CDR3 bases: TGTGCCAGCAGCCCCGAGCCAGGGCGACCAGATACGCAGTATTTT.

This clonotype was observed at least ten times. J is TRBJ1-5 and V is TRBV19, with D tentatively TRBD1 (5 bases). The germline gives CDR1 LNHDA, CDR2 SQIVND (reference sequence). V dropped 3 bases and J dropped 7 bases, with 22 bases sitting between them. The CDR3 is 17 amino acids. In nucleotides, the CDR3 is TGTGCCAGTAGTATCGAGCCACAGTGGGGACGGCAGCAGCCCCAGCATTTT. Protein product: CASSIEPQWGRQQPQHF.

In its sample, this clonotype was seen many times. The chain employs TRBV20-1 and TRBJ2-1; a possible D gene is TRBD2 (6 bases). CDR1 and CDR2 from the germline V gene are DFQATT and SNEGSKA (reference sequence). Trimming removed 6 bases from V and 4 bases from J, with 16 bases in between. The CDR3 totals 14 residues. CDR3 residues: CSAHGLANYNEQFF. The DNA of the CDR3 is TGCAGTGCCCACGGTCTAGCGAATTACAATGAGCAGTTCTTC.

The chain links TRBV2 to TRBJ2-7, with unresolved D. With 8 bases removed from V and 6 bases from J, the gap between germline ends came to 11 bases. The CDR3 has 11 residues. CDR1 and CDR2 from the germline V gene are SNHLY and FYNNEI. Written as DNA, the CDR3 is TGTGCCAGCGGCGACTTTCGCGAGCAGTACTTC. Protein sequence: CASGDFREQYF. The full variable domain, in which reference TRBV2 and TRBJ2-7 provide the parts outside the CDR3, is EPEVTQTPSHQVTQMGQEVILRCVPISNHLYFYWYRQILGQKVEFLVSFYNNEISEKSEIFDDQFSVERPDGSNFTLKIRSTKLEDSAMYFCASGDFREQYFGPGTRLTVT.

The chain employs TRBV12-3 or TRBV12-4 and TRBJ2-1; perhaps TRBD2 as D (5 bases). This CDR3 has 13 amino acids. Trimming pared 10 bases from V and 8 bases from J, leaving 18 bases between. DNA of the CDR3: TGTGCCACCAGCGCCGGGATCCGGGATGAGCAGTTCTTC. As protein: CATSAGIRDEQFF.

The table lists this clonotype with many counts. The J gene is TRBJ2-7, the V gene TRBV5-1, with a possible D match to TRBD1 (5 bases). The CDR3 is 15 amino acids. V dropped 0 bases and J dropped 2 bases, with 12 bases sitting between them. CDR1 and CDR2 (germline): SGHRS, YFSETQ. Here the CDR3 reads CASSLGGRQTYEQYF. As DNA, the CDR3 is TGCGCCAGCAGCTTGGGGGGCCGACAGACCTACGAGCAGTACTTC. Looking up the rest from reference TRBV5-1 and TRBJ2-7 gives the full variable domain: KAGVTQTPRYLIKTRGQQVTLSCSPISGHRSVSWYQQTPGQGLQFLFEYFSETQRNKGNFPGRFSGRQFSNSRSEMNVSTLELGDSALYLCASSLGGRQTYEQYFGPGTRLTVT.

The chain joins TRBV25-1 to TRBJ1-4; D is unclear. This CDR3 spans 13 amino acids. V gave up 1 base and J gave up 6 bases, with 6 bases separating them. CDR1 and CDR2 (germline): MGHDK, SYGVNS. This chain's CDR3 is CASSEWWDEKLFF. The CDR3 DNA sequence: TGTGCCAGCAGTGAATGGTGGGATGAAAAACTGTTTTTT.

Ten or more counts support this clonotype. V is TRBV10-3 and J is TRBJ2-5; 8 bases map to TRBD2. The J segment lost 0 bases and the V segment lost 5 bases, leaving 5 bases of the junction unmatched. The germline V gene encodes CDR1 ENHRY and CDR2 SYGVKD. The CDR3 is 15 residues long. For the CDR3, the DNA is TGTGCCATCAGTAAATCAGCGGGGGACCAAGAGACCCAGTACTTC. It specifies CAISKSAGDQETQYF.

This clonotype was seen repeatedly, ten times or more. The rearrangement links TRBV12-3 or TRBV12-4 to TRBJ2-1; the D is unclear. The CDR3 sequence is 13 residues long. Trimming removed 7 bases from V and 8 bases from J, with 15 bases in between. The CDR3, as DNA: TGTGCCAGCACCACGGCTCCGGCCCATGAGCAGTTCTTC. Translation gives CASTTAPAHEQFF.

This clonotype showed up just a few times. The J gene is TRBJ2-1, the V gene TRBV5-1, with TRBD2 matching 16 bases. Germline V lookup: CDR1 SGHRS, CDR2 YFSETQ. The CDR3 has 16 amino acids. Trimming removed 3 bases from V and 9 bases from J; junction bases left unmatched: 6. CDR3 region: CASSSGTSGGAAEQFF. CDR3 nucleotide sequence: TGCGCCAGCAGCTCCGGGACTAGCGGGGGGGCCGCTGAGCAGTTCTTC.

This clonotype was seen many times. The chain links TRBV20-1 to TRBJ2-7, with 9 bases matching TRBD1. This CDR3 has 12 residues. Per the germline V gene, CDR1 is DFQATT and CDR2 is SNEGSKA (reference sequence). V shed 4 bases, J shed 7 bases, and the junction held 5 bases outside the gene matches. Here the CDR3 reads CSANRGLKEQYF. CDR3 nucleotide sequence: TGCAGTGCTAACAGGGGGCTAAAAGAGCAGTACTTC.

This clonotype has a count of ten or more. The rearrangement links TRBV15 to TRBJ2-3; possible D gene TRBD2, 5 bases. Between the trimmed V and J ends, which lost 2 bases and 4 bases, there was a span of 7 bases. In germline, CDR1 is LNHNV, CDR2 YYDKDF (reference sequence). The CDR3 consists of 13 residues. The CDR3: CATSRLRADTQYF. In DNA form, the CDR3 reads TGTGCCACCAGCAGACTGAGGGCAGATACGCAGTATTTT.

This clonotype was seen repeatedly, ten times or more. This chain links TRBV20-1 with TRBJ2-7; D is undetermined. Trimming removed 1 base at V and 0 bases at J, with 7 bases between. CDR3 size: 13 residues. CDR1 and CDR2 from the germline V gene are DFQATT and SNEGSKA (reference sequence). CDR3 bases: TGCAGTGCTAGAGTTCAGCCCTCCTACGAGCAGTACTTC. Residues: CSARVQPSYEQYF.

At least ten counts were recorded for this clonotype. This chain uses TRBV5-1 with TRBJ2-2, with 11 positions matching TRBD2. The junction had 5 bases not matched to a gene; V was cut back by 4 bases and J by 3 bases. Looked up from germline, CDR1 is SGHRS and CDR2 is YFSETQ. This CDR3 contains 16 residues. The CDR3 DNA reads as TGCGCCAGCAGCGCCTCGACTAGCGGGGACACCGGGGAGCTGTTTTTT. Encoded protein: CASSASTSGDTGELFF.

This clonotype was counted many times. The V and J genes are TRBV5-1 and TRBJ2-1; D is unresolved. The germline CDR1 and CDR2 sequences are SGHRS and YFSETQ. Trimming left V 4 bases short and J 0 bases short, with 2 bases between. The CDR3 length is 12 residues. CDR3 sequence: CASSRSYNEQFF. The CDR3 DNA follows: TGCGCCAGCAGCCGCTCCTACAATGAGCAGTTCTTC.